These 30 T cell receptor beta chains were sequenced from one sample in a study of OX40 agonist ivuxolimab in advanced cancers. Some clones are missing from TCRdb's copy, which holds only in-frame ones; the method was immunoSEQ multiplex PCR. The repertoire consists of approximately 60,000 clones, with approximately 85% occurring once and the leading ten covering around 1%. The sequences come from CD4+ or CD8+ T cells sorted from blood, collected in a trial of the OX40 agonist ivuxolimab. The source of these receptors is an adult with an advanced solid tumor such as melanoma, head and neck, liver or kidney cancer.

The rearrangement joins TRBV15 to TRBJ1-2; TRBD1 is a possible D gene (5 bases). V lost 0 bases, J lost 5 bases, and 16 bases lay in between. The CDR3 is 16 amino acids. CDR1 and CDR2 from the germline V gene are LNHNV and YYDKDF (reference sequence). The CDR3 here is CATSRDNNVQGYGYTF. The CDR3 region has the DNA TGTGCCACCAGCAGAGATAATAACGTTCAGGGATATGGCTACACCTTC. Supplemented by reference TRBV15 and TRBJ1-2, the full variable domain reads DAMVIQNPRYQVTQFGKPVTLSCSQTLNHNVMYWYQQKSSQAPKLLFHYYDKDFNNEADTPDNFQSRRPNTSFCFLDIRSPGLGDTAMYLCATSRDNNVQGYGYTFGSGTRLTVV.

This clone is medium-sized. This chain links TRBV19 with TRBJ2-7; D possibly corresponds to TRBD1 (6 bases). The CDR3 consists of 14 residues. Trimming pared 9 bases from V and 3 bases from J, leaving 18 bases between. Germline lookup yields CDR1 LNHDA and CDR2 SQIVND (reference sequence). Here the CDR3 reads CASKGDPPCYEQYF. The CDR3 bases are TGTGCCAGCAAGGGGGACCCCCCATGCTACGAGCAGTACTTC.

The rearrangement joins TRBV5-1 to TRBJ1-3; D is unclear. V lost 0 bases and J lost 4, with 14 bases in between. Germline V gives CDR1 SGHRS, CDR2 YFSETQ. This CDR3 region has 16 residues. CDR3 protein: CASSLAPGGMGNTIYF. CDR3 sequence (DNA): TGCGCCAGCAGCTTGGCACCGGGAGGAATGGGAAACACCATATATTTT.

The chain recombines TRBV30 with TRBJ1-6; D is unclear. V was shortened by 4 bases and J by 0 bases, with 4 bases between the two germline ends. CDR1 and CDR2 (germline): GTSNPN, SVGIG (reference sequence). This CDR3 region has 13 residues. The CDR3, as DNA: TGTGCCTGGATTGGCTCCTATAATTCACCCCTCCACTTT. It is translated as CAWIGSYNSPLHF. Variable domain in full (rest from reference TRBV30 and TRBJ1-6): SQTIHQWPATLVQPVGSPLSLECTVEGTSNPNLYWYRQAAGRGLQLLFYSVGIGQISSEVPQNLSASRPQDRQFILSSKKLLLSDSGFYLCAWIGSYNSPLHFGNGTRLTVT.

V is TRBV5-1 and J is TRBJ2-7, with a weak D call TRBD1 (6 bases). Trimming took 4 bases from V and 5 from J, leaving 7 bases between them. The CDR3 has 11 residues. In germline, CDR1 is SGHRS, CDR2 YFSETQ. The CDR3, as DNA: TGCGCCAGCAGCCAGGGGAACGAGCAGTACTTC. Translating gives CASSQGNEQYF.

This chain connects TRBV15 to TRBJ1-5; no clear D. V gave up 1 base and J gave up 1 base, with 5 bases separating them. The CDR3 runs 14 residues. Germline assignment: CDR1 LNHNV and CDR2 YYDKDF (reference sequence). CDR3 coding DNA: TGTGCCACCAGCAGAGGGGTGAGCAATCAGCCCCAGCATTTT. This gives the protein CATSRGVSNQPQHF.

The chain couples TRBV7-8 to TRBJ1-4, with a tentative D call TRBD1 (6 bases). This CDR3 comprises 14 residues. Germline V CDR1 and CDR2: SGHVS, FQNEAQ. V lost 5 bases and J lost 8, with 15 bases in between. The CDR3, as DNA: TGTGCCAGCAGCAGGGGGAGATTTCTGGAAAAACTGTTTTTT. Translation: CASSRGRFLEKLFF. Full variable domain (remainder filled in from reference TRBV7-8 and TRBJ1-4): GAGVSQSPRYKVAKRGQDVALRCDPISGHVSLFWYQQALGQGPEFLTYFQNEAQLDKSGLPSDRFFAERPEGSVSTLKIQRTQQEDSAVYLCASSRGRFLEKLFFGSGTQLSVL.

The J gene is TRBJ2-5, the V gene TRBV2, with 10 bases aligning to TRBD2. Germline assignment: CDR1 SNHLY and CDR2 FYNNEI. The CDR3 contains 14 residues. V lost 6 bases to trimming and J lost 3 bases; unmatched junction nucleotides: 4. As DNA, the CDR3 is TGTGCCAGCAGGGACGGACTAGCGGAAGAGACCCAGTACTTC. Translating gives CASRDGLAEETQYF.

The V call is TRBV2, the J call TRBJ2-3; D gene uncertain. This CDR3 spans 13 amino acids. The V end was cut by 2 bases, the J end by 3 bases, with 6 bases between. The germline CDR1 and CDR2 sequences are SNHLY and FYNNEI. The CDR3: CASSEQRTDTQYF. The CDR3 DNA reads as TGTGCCAGCAGTGAACAGAGGACAGATACGCAGTATTTT.

The chain is built from TRBV27 and TRBJ2-7; D gene ambiguous. CDR3 length: 13 amino acids. V was clipped by 0 bases and J by 7 bases, with 10 bases between them. CDR1 and CDR2 (germline): MNHEY, SMNVEV (reference sequence). The CDR3: CASSLSGRWEQYF. CDR3 nucleotides: TGTGCCAGCAGTTTATCTGGGCGGTGGGAGCAGTACTTC.

This chain uses TRBV6-6 with TRBJ2-2; possibly TRBD1 for D (7 bases). The germline gives CDR1 MNHNY, CDR2 SVGAGI (reference sequence). The CDR3 totals 15 residues. V was trimmed by 2 bases and J by 5 bases, leaving 12 bases between them. The CDR3 loop reads CASSYLAGGTGELFF. CDR3 DNA: TGTGCCAGCAGTTACCTGGCAGGGGGGACCGGGGAGCTGTTTTTT.

V gene TRBV30 combines with J gene TRBJ1-5, with D unclear. The CDR3 has 14 residues. Trimming shortened V by 1 base and J by 1 base, and 8 bases separated the two germline ends. Germline V lookup: CDR1 GTSNPN, CDR2 SVGIG (reference sequence). The DNA for the CDR3 is TGTGCCTGGAGTGGCCTTCGGAGCAATCAGCCCCAGCATTTT. Its translation is CAWSGLRSNQPQHF.

This clone was seen only once. The rearrangement links TRBV7-6 to TRBJ2-3; a weak D match, TRBD1 (5 bases). The germline V and J ends were trimmed by 1 base and 2 bases, with 10 bases remaining between them. Germline CDR1 and CDR2: SGHVS and FNYEAQ. The CDR3 has 15 residues. The CDR3 region is CASSLVAQVTDTQYF. The CDR3 coding sequence is TGTGCCAGCAGCTTAGTAGCACAGGTCACAGATACGCAGTATTTT.

The chain links TRBV7-2 to TRBJ1-1, with D hard to call. Germline loops: CDR1 SGHTA, CDR2 FQGNSA. V dropped 0 bases and J dropped 7 bases, with 9 bases sitting between them. The CDR3 covers 13 residues. CDR3 nucleotides: TGTGCCAGCAGCTTAGCTTACAGAAGTGAAGCTTTCTTT. Protein: CASSLAYRSEAFF.

The V and J genes are TRBV30 and TRBJ1-2; no definite D call. Trimming shortened V by 0 bases and J by 5 bases, and 7 bases separated the two germline ends. The CDR3 loop spans 12 amino acids. Germline V gene lookup returns CDR1 GTSNPN and CDR2 SVGIG (reference sequence). The CDR3 DNA reads as TGTGCCTGGAGTGTACGGCCATATGGCTACACCTTC. It translates to CAWSVRPYGYTF.

This chain uses TRBV2 with TRBJ1-5; D unclear. The CDR3 runs to 15 residues. The germline gives CDR1 SNHLY, CDR2 FYNNEI. The germline V and J ends were trimmed by 6 bases and 3 bases, with 15 bases remaining between them. The DNA for the CDR3 is TGTGCCAGCAGACAGAGTGACATGACCAATCAGCCCCAGCATTTT. Residues: CASRQSDMTNQPQHF.

Only a few counts were recorded for this clone. The chain has TRBV19 and TRBJ1-1; D gene ambiguous. V was clipped by 5 bases and J by 1 base, with 8 bases between them. CDR1 and CDR2 from the germline V gene are LNHDA and SQIVND (reference sequence). CDR3 length equals 13 residues. CDR3 DNA: TGTGCCAGTAGTCCGGAAAAGAACACTGAAGCTTTCTTT. Translation gives CASSPEKNTEAFF.

In this sample, this clone turned up many times. This rearrangement joins TRBV7-6 to TRBJ2-7, with 15 positions matching TRBD2. V shed 3 bases and J 4 bases; nucleotides not matched to a gene: 4. This CDR3 has 16 amino acids. Germline loops: CDR1 SGHVS, CDR2 FNYEAQ. As DNA, the CDR3 is TGTGCCAGCAGCTTGGAAGGGACTAGCGGGAGGTACGAGCAGTACTTC. Residues: CASSLEGTSGRYEQYF.

This chain joins TRBV7-2 and TRBJ2-2; 10 bases are a match to TRBD2. The length of the CDR3 is 15 residues. Germline V gene lookup returns CDR1 SGHTA and CDR2 FQGNSA. V gave up 2 bases and J gave up 8 bases; unmatched junction bases: 5. The CDR3 loop reads CASSLIAGGLGELFF. CDR3 nucleotide sequence: TGTGCCAGCAGCTTAATAGCGGGGGGCCTAGGGGAGCTGTTTTTT.

In regard to this clone: At the DNA level, this CDR3 is encoded by other sequences in the same sample as well. The rearrangement links TRBV15 to TRBJ1-4; D gene uncertain. Germline values: CDR1 LNHNV, CDR2 YYDKDF (reference sequence). This CDR3 spans 14 amino acids. V was clipped by 3 bases and J by 2 bases, with 7 bases between them. CDR3 loop: CATSRAATNEKLFF. The CDR3 nucleotides read TGTGCCACCAGCAGGGCAGCTACTAATGAAAAACTGTTTTTT.

Details on this clone: At the DNA level, this CDR3 is encoded by other sequences in the same sample as well. The chain uses TRBV7-2 and TRBJ2-5, with 8 bases that match TRBD2. CDR1 SGHTA and CDR2 FQGNSA come from the germline V gene. V gave up 4 bases and J gave up 5 bases; unmatched junction bases: 6. The CDR3 sequence is 14 residues long. The CDR3 DNA reads as TGTGCCAGCAGCTCACGCCGGGGGGGGGAGACCCAGTACTTC. Its translation: CASSSRRGGETQYF. The whole variable domain, filled in from reference TRBV7-2 and TRBJ2-5, reads GAGVSQSPSNKVTEKGKDVELRCDPISGHTALYWYRQSLGQGLEFLIYFQGNSAPDKSGLPSDRFSAERTGGSVSTLTIQRTQQEDSAVYLCASSSRRGGETQYFGPGTRLLVL.

V usage is TRBV19 and J usage is TRBJ2-1; perhaps TRBD1 as D (5 bases). The CDR3 is made up of 14 amino acids. Trimming left V 10 bases short and J 9 bases short, with 22 bases between. In germline, CDR1 is LNHDA, CDR2 SQIVND (reference sequence). As DNA, the CDR3 is TGTGCCACCGACCCAGGGTCGGGTATAGGTGAGCAGTTCTTC. Translation gives CATDPGSGIGEQFF.

The chain's CDR3 is CASTRDYGDYGYTF. CDR3 DNA: TGTGCCAGCACCCGGGACTACGGGGACTATGGCTACACCTTC. The chain has TRBV5-6 and TRBJ1-2, with D perhaps matching TRBD1 (5 bases). Germline V CDR1 and CDR2: SGHDT, YYEEEE. The CDR3 has 14 residues. Trimming pared 6 bases from V and 3 bases from J, leaving 15 bases between.

This clone was seen a handful of times. The rearrangement uses TRBV19 and TRBJ1-2, with 9 bases identical to TRBD1. CDR1 LNHDA and CDR2 SQIVND come from the germline V gene (reference sequence). Unmatched junction bases numbered 4, after V lost 4 bases and J lost 4 bases. This CDR3 comprises 14 residues. CDR3 DNA sequence: TGTGCCAGTAGTACATCGGGACAGGGCTATGGCTACACCTTC. Translated: CASSTSGQGYGYTF.

This clone came up once. The chain couples TRBV19 to TRBJ1-3, with D unresolved. Trimming removed 3 bases from V and 4 bases from J, with 10 bases in between. Germline CDR1 LNHDA, CDR2 SQIVND (reference sequence). The CDR3 is made up of 14 amino acids. The CDR3 DNA is TGTGCCAGTAGTATTGCGCCCTTCGGAAACACCATATATTTT. Amino acid sequence: CASSIAPFGNTIYF.

The chain joins TRBV7-8 to TRBJ2-4; D is perhaps TRBD1 (6 bases). There are 14 residues in the CDR3. Germline V gene sequence: CDR1 SGHVS, CDR2 FQNEAQ. The V gene lost 1 base and the J gene lost 6 bases, with 10 bases spanning the gap. CDR3 in amino acids: CASSLDAGANIQYF. In nucleotides, the CDR3 is TGTGCCAGCAGCTTAGATGCAGGGGCAAACATTCAGTACTTC.

The CDR3 is CATQSAGGRGDEQYF. CDR3 DNA: TGTGCCACCCAGTCCGCCGGAGGTAGGGGGGACGAGCAGTACTTC. This chain joins TRBV6-6 and TRBJ2-7; D may match TRBD1 or TRBD2 (6 bases each). CDR3 length: 15 residues. Germline assignment: CDR1 MNHNY and CDR2 SVGAGI (reference sequence). V gave up 10 bases and J gave up 5 bases, with 24 bases separating them.

This clone has a handful of counts. Other DNA sequences within the sample encode an identical CDR3. This rearrangement joins TRBV5-1 to TRBJ2-7, with D uncertain. The ends were cut back, 3 bases at V and 2 bases at J, with 9 bases in the middle. Germline V gene sequence: CDR1 SGHRS, CDR2 YFSETQ. The CDR3 spans 13 residues. CDR3 in DNA: TGCGCCAGCAGCTCGGACGGAGCCTACGAGCAGTACTTC. Residues: CASSSDGAYEQYF.

The rearrangement links TRBV30 to TRBJ2-1, with 9 bases that match TRBD2. V shed 0 bases and J 6 bases; nucleotides not matched to a gene: 6. Germline V CDR1 and CDR2: GTSNPN, SVGIG (reference sequence). This CDR3 region has 15 residues. CDR3 loop: CAWSVLAGGANEQFF. The CDR3 region has the DNA TGTGCCTGGAGTGTGTTGGCGGGGGGGGCCAATGAGCAGTTCTTC.

CDR3 loop: CASSQDHGRGGETQYF. The CDR3 DNA is TGCGCCAGCAGCCAAGATCATGGCAGGGGAGGAGAGACCCAGTACTTC. This sequence joins TRBV4-1 and TRBJ2-5; D may match TRBD1 or TRBD2 (6 bases each). V lost 0 bases and J 4 bases, leaving 15 bases between the germline ends. The CDR3 has 16 amino acids. Germline V CDR1 and CDR2: MGHRA, YSYEKL.